Presented here are 2 T cell receptor beta chains from one specimen sequenced in a study of cytomegalovirus exposure and HLA in healthy donors. 60 Vbeta and 13 Jbeta primers were used in PCR. Method: immunoSEQ multiplex PCR; TCRdb's copy keeps in-frame clones and lacks some. The repertoire holds 120,000 or so clones, with 80% to 85% as singletons. The specimen sequenced was PBMCs. The origin of the receptors is a man younger than 40 in good health and CMV-seronegative.

The J gene is TRBJ1-5, the V gene TRBV27; D is uncertain. This CDR3 is built from 14 residues. The V gene lost 4 bases and the J gene lost 4 bases, with 11 bases spanning the gap. Germline V lookup: CDR1 MNHEY, CDR2 SMNVEV (reference sequence). The CDR3 nucleotides are TGTGCCAGCAGTTCCCGAGCCCCGAATCAGCCCCAGCATTTT. Translated: CASSSRAPNQPQHF.

V and J are TRBV6-5 and TRBJ2-1, with TRBD2 as a possible D gene (5 bases). Germline loops: CDR1 MNHEY, CDR2 SVGAGI. There are 16 residues in the CDR3. Trimming pared 0 bases from V and 4 bases from J, leaving 13 bases between. CDR3 sequence (DNA): TGTGCCAGCAGTTACTCGAGTGAGGGCCCGTACAATGAGCAGTTCTTC. Its protein product is CASSYSSEGPYNEQFF.